These T cell receptor beta chains were read from a single sample in a study of shared clonotypes between healthy human individuals. TCRdb's copy holds only in-frame clones and misses some; the assay was immunoSEQ multiplex PCR. The table records under 2,000,000 clones, roughly 95% of them present only once. Material: naive CD8+ T cells sorted from blood. The origin of the receptors is a man aged 18 to 29 in good health. CDR3s include the opening cysteine and the closing phenylalanine or tryptophan. The D gene is left open where the match is weak. The size of a clone is reported for some rows only, either as once, few or many, or as a class for expanded clones.

D gene,J gene,V gene,clone size,CDR3 protein,CDR3 DNA
TRBD2,TRBJ2-1,TRBV5-4,NA,CASSLGLAGLRANEQFF,TGTGCCAGCAGCTTGGGACTAGCGGGTCTGAGAGCAAATGAGCAGTTCTTC
NA,TRBJ1-2,TRBV5-6,NA,CASSFDANYGYTF,TGTGCCAGCAGCTTCGACGCTAACTATGGCTACACCTTC
NA,TRBJ2-7,TRBV6-5,NA,CASSSPQPGGIYEQYF,TGTGCCAGCAGTTCCCCTCAACCTGGCGGGATCTACGAGCAGTACTTC
NA,TRBJ2-7,TRBV4-1,NA,CASSSGGGPFSYEQYF,TGCGCCAGCAGCTCAGGGGGGGGGCCGTTCTCCTACGAGCAGTACTTC
NA,TRBJ2-3,TRBV4-1,NA,CASSQSVGDTQYF,TGCGCCAGCAGCCAGTCGGTCGGGGATACGCAGTATTTT
NA,TRBJ2-7,TRBV7-9,NA,CASSLPRVSYEQYF,TGTGCCAGCAGCTTACCCAGGGTCTCCTACGAGCAGTACTTC
TRBD1,TRBJ1-5,TRBV2,NA,CASGYGTGSGNQPQHF,TGTGCCAGCGGCTACGGGACAGGGTCCGGCAATCAGCCCCAGCATTTT
NA,TRBJ1-5,TRBV28,once,CASKQDYSNQPQHF,TGTGCCAGCAAACAGGACTATAGCAATCAGCCCCAGCATTTT
TRBD1,TRBJ1-1,TRBV18,NA,CASSSSRDRLEAFF,TGTGCCAGCTCATCGAGCCGGGACAGGCTAGAAGCTTTCTTT
NA,TRBJ2-1,TRBV5-1,NA,CASSLDGGSSYNEQFF,TGCGCCAGCAGCTTGGATGGAGGTAGCTCCTACAATGAGCAGTTCTTC
TRBD1,TRBJ1-1,TRBV7-9,NA,CASSLPQQGAVNTEAFF,TGTGCCAGCAGCTTACCCCAACAGGGGGCTGTGAACACTGAAGCTTTCTTT
NA,TRBJ2-1,TRBV9,NA,CASSDSSYNEQFF,TGTGCCAGCAGTGACAGCTCCTACAATGAGCAGTTCTTC
NA,TRBJ2-7,TRBV6-5,NA,CASSYSRGRPYEQYF,TGTGCCAGCAGTTACTCGCGGGGGCGACCCTACGAGCAGTACTTC
NA,TRBJ1-2,TRBV4-1,NA,CASSQVSRLGYGYTF,TGCGCCAGCAGCCAAGTATCTCGGTTGGGCTATGGCTACACCTTC
NA,TRBJ2-1,TRBV6-5,NA,CASSRDTYNEQFF,TGTGCCAGCAGTAGGGACACCTACAATGAGCAGTTCTTC
NA,TRBJ2-7,TRBV7-8,NA,CASSLAGGMGWYEQYF,TGTGCCAGCAGCTTAGCGGGGGGCATGGGCTGGTACGAGCAGTACTTC
TRBD2,TRBJ2-1,TRBV6-6,NA,CASSMATSGSMQFF,TGTGCCAGCAGTATGGCTACTAGCGGGAGCATGCAGTTCTTC
TRBD1,TRBJ2-7,TRBV5-4,NA,CASSWDRSHEQYF,TGTGCCAGCAGCTGGGACAGGTCCCACGAGCAGTACTTC